The 6 T cell receptor beta chains in this list originate from one sample, sequenced in a study of T cell responses to AZD1222 COVID-19 vaccine. Profiled with immunoSEQ multiplex PCR; TCRdb holds only in-frame clones, not every one. The sample yields 200,000 or so clones, 80% to 90% seen once. Sample: peripheral blood, taken on day 0 of AZD1222 vaccination. The receptors were gathered from an adult in good health.

This clone was detected once. This rearrangement joins TRBV7-9 to TRBJ2-7, with D uncertain. The CDR3 consists of 13 residues. Looked up from germline, CDR1 is SEHNR and CDR2 is FQNEAQ (reference sequence). Deletions cut 1 base from V and 0 bases from J, with 4 bases between. The CDR3 region has the DNA TGTGCCAGCAGCTTAGGGGACTCCTACGAGCAGTACTTC. It yields the protein CASSLGDSYEQYF. The whole variable domain, filled in from reference TRBV7-9 and TRBJ2-7, reads DTGVSQNPRHKITKRGQNVTFRCDPISEHNRLYWYRQTLGQGPEFLTYFQNEAQLEKSRLLSDRFSAERPKGSFSTLEIQRTEQGDSAMYLCASSLGDSYEQYFGPGTRLTVT.

This chain connects TRBV10-3 to TRBJ2-7; D remains unclear. The CDR3 consists of 14 residues. The V gene's germline CDR1 is ENHRY and CDR2 SYGVKD. Trimming left V 2 bases short and J 1 base short, with 9 bases between. CDR3 residues: CAISEMVNSYEQYF. The CDR3 DNA reads TGTGCCATCAGTGAGATGGTCAATTCCTACGAGCAGTACTTC.

This clone is a singleton in its sample. The J gene is TRBJ1-2, the V gene TRBV10-3; maybe TRBD1 (5 bases). Germline lookup yields CDR1 ENHRY and CDR2 SYGVKD. The CDR3 is made up of 14 amino acids. Trimming left V 6 bases short and J 1 base short, with 12 bases between. CDR3 coding DNA: TGTGCCATCAGATCAACAGGAAATAACTATGGCTACACCTTC. This encodes CAIRSTGNNYGYTF.

The gene calls are TRBV5-4 and TRBJ2-2; 9 bases match TRBD1. The CDR3 is made up of 15 amino acids. The trim removed 4 bases at V and 5 bases at J, leaving 6 bases unmatched. CDR1 and CDR2 from the germline V gene are SGHNT and YYREEE (reference sequence). CDR3 sequence reads: CASSTWDRATGELFF. In DNA, the CDR3 is TGTGCCAGCAGCACCTGGGACAGGGCGACCGGGGAGCTGTTTTTT. The full variable domain, completed using reference TRBV5-4 and TRBJ2-2, is ETGVTQSPTHLIKTRGQQVTLRCSSQSGHNTVSWYQQALGQGPQFIFQYYREEENGRGNFPPRFSGLQFPNYSSELNVNALELDDSALYLCASSTWDRATGELFFGEGSRLTVL.

The V and J genes are TRBV18 and TRBJ2-2; TRBD2 matches 12 bases. J lost 1 base, V lost 3 bases, and 3 bases had no gene match. CDR3 length: 17 residues. Per germline, CDR1 KGHSH and CDR2 LQKENI. CDR3 in DNA: TGTGCCAGCTCACCCCCGACTAGCGGGGGGAACACCGGGGAGCTGTTTTTT. Translation gives CASSPPTSGGNTGELFF.

This chain links TRBV6-5 with TRBJ2-1, with TRBD1 matching over 7 bases. Germline lookup yields CDR1 MNHEY and CDR2 SVGAGI. After removal of 6 bases from V and 3 bases from J, the junction contained 5 bases not matched to a gene. The CDR3 loop spans 14 amino acids. The DNA for the CDR3 is TGTGCCAGCAGCAGACAGGGTTTCTACAATGAGCAGTTCTTC. As protein: CASSRQGFYNEQFF.